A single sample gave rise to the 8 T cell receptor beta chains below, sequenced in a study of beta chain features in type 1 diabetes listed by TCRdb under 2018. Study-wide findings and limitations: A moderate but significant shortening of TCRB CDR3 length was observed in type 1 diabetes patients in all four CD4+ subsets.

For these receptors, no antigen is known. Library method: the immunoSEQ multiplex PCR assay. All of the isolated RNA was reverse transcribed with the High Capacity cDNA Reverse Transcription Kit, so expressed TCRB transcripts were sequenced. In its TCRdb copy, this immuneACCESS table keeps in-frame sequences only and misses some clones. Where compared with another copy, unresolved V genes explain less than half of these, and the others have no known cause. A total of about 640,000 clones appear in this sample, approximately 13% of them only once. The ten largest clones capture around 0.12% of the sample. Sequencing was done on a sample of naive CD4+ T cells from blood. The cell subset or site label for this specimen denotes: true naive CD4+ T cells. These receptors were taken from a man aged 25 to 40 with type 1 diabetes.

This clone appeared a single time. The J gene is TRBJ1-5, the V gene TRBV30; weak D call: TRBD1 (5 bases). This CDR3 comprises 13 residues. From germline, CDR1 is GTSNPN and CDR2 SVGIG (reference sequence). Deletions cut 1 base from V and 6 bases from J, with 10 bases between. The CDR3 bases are TGTGCCTGGAGTGGAGGGGAAGGTCAGCCCCAGCATTTT. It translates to CAWSGGEGQPQHF.

CDR3 loop: CAWSPLPGQAPSNYGYTF. The CDR3 DNA is TGTGCCTGGAGTCCCCTCCCCGGACAGGCACCCTCTAACTATGGCTACACCTTC. The gene calls are TRBV30 and TRBJ1-2; 7 bases agree with TRBD1. Germline V gene data show CDR1 as GTSNPN and CDR2 as SVGIG (reference sequence). The CDR3 is 18 amino acids. The trim removed 2 bases at V and 0 bases at J, leaving 15 bases unmatched.

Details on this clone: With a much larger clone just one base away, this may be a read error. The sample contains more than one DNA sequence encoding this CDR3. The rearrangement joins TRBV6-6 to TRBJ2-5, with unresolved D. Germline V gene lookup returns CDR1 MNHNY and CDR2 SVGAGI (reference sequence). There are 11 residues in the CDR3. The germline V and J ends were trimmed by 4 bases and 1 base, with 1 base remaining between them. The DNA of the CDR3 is TGTGCCAGCAGTTCCCAAGAGACCCAGTACTTC. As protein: CASSSQETQYF.

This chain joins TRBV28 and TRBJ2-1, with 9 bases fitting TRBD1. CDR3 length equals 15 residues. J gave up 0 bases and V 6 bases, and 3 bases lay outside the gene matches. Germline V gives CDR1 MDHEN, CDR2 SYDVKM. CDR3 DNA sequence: TGTGCCAGCAGGACAGGGGGTAGCTCCTACAATGAGCAGTTCTTC. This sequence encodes CASRTGGSSYNEQFF.

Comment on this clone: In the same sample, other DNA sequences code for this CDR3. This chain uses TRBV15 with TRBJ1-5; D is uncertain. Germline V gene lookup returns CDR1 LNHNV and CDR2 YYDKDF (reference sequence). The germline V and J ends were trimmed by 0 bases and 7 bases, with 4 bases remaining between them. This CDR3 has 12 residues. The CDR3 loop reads CATSRDDQPQHF. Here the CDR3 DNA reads TGTGCCACCAGCAGAGATGACCAGCCCCAGCATTTT.

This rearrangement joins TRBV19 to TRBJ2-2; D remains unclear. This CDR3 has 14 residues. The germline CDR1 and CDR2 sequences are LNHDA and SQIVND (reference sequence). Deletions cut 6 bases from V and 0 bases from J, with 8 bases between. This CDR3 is CASSDPPNTGELFF. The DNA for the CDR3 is TGTGCCAGTAGCGACCCGCCGAACACCGGGGAGCTGTTTTTT.

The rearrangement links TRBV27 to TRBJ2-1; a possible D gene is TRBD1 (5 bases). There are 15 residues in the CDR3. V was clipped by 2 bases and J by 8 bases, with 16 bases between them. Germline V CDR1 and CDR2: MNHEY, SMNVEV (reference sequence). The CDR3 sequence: CASSLSRDSGYEQFF. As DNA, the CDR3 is TGTGCCAGCAGTTTAAGCCGAGACAGTGGGTATGAGCAGTTCTTC.

Here the CDR3 DNA reads TGTGCCAGCAGCTCAGGACTAGCGGGGTCGGAGACCCAGTACTTC. This encodes CASSSGLAGSETQYF. This chain connects TRBV7-7 to TRBJ2-5, with 12 bases identical to TRBD2. The CDR3 extends over 15 amino acids. The germline gives CDR1 SSHAT, CDR2 FNYEAQ (reference sequence). V shed 4 bases and J 5 bases; nucleotides not matched to a gene: 5.